This is a list of T cell receptor beta chains from one sample in a study of OX40 agonist ivuxolimab in advanced cancers. Clones were sequenced by immunoSEQ multiplex PCR, and TCRdb holds only the in-frame ones, with some missing. Found here are some 65,000 clones, roughly 73% of them singletons; the top ten hold 1.6%. Specimen: CD4+ or CD8+ T cells sorted from blood, collected in a trial of the OX40 agonist ivuxolimab. The receptors originated from an adult with an advanced solid tumor such as melanoma, head and neck, liver or kidney cancer. Both conserved end residues are part of each CDR3. Each record gives: CDR3 DNA, CDR3 protein, clone size, CDR3 length, V gene, J gene, D gene. The D gene is left open where the match is weak. Clone size is not always given. Where it is, it says once, few, many or a class for expanded clones.

CDR3nt: TGTGCCAGCAGTCGTAGACAGGGTGTGAGTTCACCCCTCCACTTT
CDR3aa: CASSRRQGVSSPLHF
abundance: -
len: 15
v_gene: TRBV6-6
j_gene: TRBJ1-6
d_gene: TRBD1

CDR3nt: TGTGCCAGCAGACCTCAGGGGGCGCGCACAGATACGCAGTATTTT
CDR3aa: CASRPQGARTDTQYF
abundance: -
len: 15
v_gene: TRBV2
j_gene: TRBJ2-3
d_gene: TRBD1

CDR3nt: TGTGCCAGCAGCAAGACAGGGAACGAGCAGTACTTC
CDR3aa: CASSKTGNEQYF
abundance: -
len: 12
v_gene: TRBV5-4
j_gene: TRBJ2-7
d_gene: TRBD1

CDR3nt: TGTGCCTCCGCGGTCGAGGGGCTAACTAATGAAAAACTGTTTTTT
CDR3aa: CASAVEGLTNEKLFF
abundance: -
len: 15
v_gene: TRBV2
j_gene: TRBJ1-4
d_gene: -

CDR3nt: TGTGCCAGCAGTCCGACAGGGAGAGAGACCCAGTACTTC
CDR3aa: CASSPTGRETQYF
abundance: -
len: 13
v_gene: TRBV6-5
j_gene: TRBJ2-5
d_gene: TRBD1

CDR3nt: TGTGCCACCAGCAGAGATCGGGGGGCCGGGCCTGAAGCTTTCTTT
CDR3aa: CATSRDRGAGPEAFF
abundance: -
len: 15
v_gene: TRBV15
j_gene: TRBJ1-1
d_gene: -

CDR3nt: TGTGCCAGCAGTGAAACGGCTAGCGGGAGCACAGATACGCAGTATTTT
CDR3aa: CASSETASGSTDTQYF
abundance: -
len: 16
v_gene: TRBV25-1
j_gene: TRBJ2-3
d_gene: TRBD2

CDR3nt: TGTGCCACCTCACGAGCGGCCGCAAGCTCCTACGAGCAGTACTTC
CDR3aa: CATSRAAASSYEQYF
abundance: -
len: 15
v_gene: TRBV19
j_gene: TRBJ2-7
d_gene: -

CDR3nt: TGTGCCAGCAGCATATCGGACAGGGCGGGCTCACCCCTCCACTTT
CDR3aa: CASSISDRAGSPLHF
abundance: -
len: 15
v_gene: TRBV6-5
j_gene: TRBJ1-6
d_gene: TRBD1

CDR3nt: TGTGCCTGGAGTGTAATGCAGAACACTGAAGCTTTCTTT
CDR3aa: CAWSVMQNTEAFF
abundance: -
len: 13
v_gene: TRBV30
j_gene: TRBJ1-1
d_gene: -

CDR3nt: TGTGCCAGCAGCGCCTGGACTAGCGGGAACTACGAGCAGTACTTC
CDR3aa: CASSAWTSGNYEQYF
abundance: medium-sized
len: 15
v_gene: TRBV5-6
j_gene: TRBJ2-7
d_gene: TRBD2

CDR3nt: TGCAGCGGGTCTGGCGCGAACACTGAAGCTTTCTTT
CDR3aa: CSGSGANTEAFF
abundance: -
len: 12
v_gene: TRBV29-1
j_gene: TRBJ1-1
d_gene: -

CDR3nt: TGTGCCAGCAGCTTAGATGGGGCGGGAATGAATACGCAGTATTTT
CDR3aa: CASSLDGAGMNTQYF
abundance: -
len: 15
v_gene: TRBV11-3
j_gene: TRBJ2-3
d_gene: -

CDR3nt: TGTGTCAGCAGCCAACAGGGGGCCCTGGTGGGCTATGGCTACACCTTC
CDR3aa: CVSSQQGALVGYGYTF
abundance: -
len: 16
v_gene: TRBV5-4
j_gene: TRBJ1-2
d_gene: TRBD1

CDR3nt: TGTGCCAGCAGTGAAGGGACATGGGATGAAAAACTGTTTTTT
CDR3aa: CASSEGTWDEKLFF
abundance: once
len: 14
v_gene: TRBV2
j_gene: TRBJ1-4
d_gene: -

CDR3nt: TGCGCCAGCAGCCAAAGACATCAGGGGGCGGATCAGCCCCAGCATTTT
CDR3aa: CASSQRHQGADQPQHF
abundance: -
len: 16
v_gene: TRBV4-1
j_gene: TRBJ1-5
d_gene: TRBD1

CDR3nt: TGTGCCAGCAGCCAATCTTCTAACACGAACACCGGGGAGCTGTTTTTT
CDR3aa: CASSQSSNTNTGELFF
abundance: -
len: 16
v_gene: TRBV16
j_gene: TRBJ2-2
d_gene: -

CDR3nt: TGTGCCTGGAGTCCCTCCTTTGGAGGGGAAAAACTGTTTTTT
CDR3aa: CAWSPSFGGEKLFF
abundance: few
len: 14
v_gene: TRBV30
j_gene: TRBJ1-4
d_gene: -

CDR3nt: TGTGCCTGTCTGACAGGGGCCGGCTATGGCTACACCTTC
CDR3aa: CACLTGAGYGYTF
abundance: few
len: 13
v_gene: TRBV30
j_gene: TRBJ1-2
d_gene: TRBD1

CDR3nt: TGTGCCAGCAGCCATGACCCCGGCCCGTCCTACGAGCAGTACTTC
CDR3aa: CASSHDPGPSYEQYF
abundance: few
len: 15
v_gene: TRBV5-4
j_gene: TRBJ2-7
d_gene: -

CDR3nt: TGTGCCAGTAGTGTCACCGGGACTAGGGTACTCGATGAGCAGTTCTTC
CDR3aa: CASSVTGTRVLDEQFF
abundance: -
len: 16
v_gene: TRBV19
j_gene: TRBJ2-1
d_gene: TRBD2

CDR3nt: TGTGCCAGTAGCCGACAGGGGCTGAGCAATCAGCCCCAGCATTTT
CDR3aa: CASSRQGLSNQPQHF
abundance: -
len: 15
v_gene: TRBV19
j_gene: TRBJ1-5
d_gene: TRBD1

CDR3nt: TGTGCCAGCAGCTTAACTTGGGTCGAGGGAGAGACCCAGTACTTC
CDR3aa: CASSLTWVEGETQYF
abundance: -
len: 15
v_gene: TRBV11-2
j_gene: TRBJ2-5
d_gene: -

CDR3nt: TGTGCCAGCAGTAGCGGAAGGGCCGGGGAGCTGTTTTTT
CDR3aa: CASSSGRAGELFF
abundance: -
len: 13
v_gene: TRBV11-3
j_gene: TRBJ2-2
d_gene: -

CDR3nt: TGTGCCAGCAGTGGATTAAGCCCGGGCTATGGCTACACCTTC
CDR3aa: CASSGLSPGYGYTF
abundance: few
len: 14
v_gene: TRBV28
j_gene: TRBJ1-2
d_gene: -

CDR3nt: TGCAGCGTCAACTTGGGACGCCAAGGTGGGGATACGCAGTATTTT
CDR3aa: CSVNLGRQGGDTQYF
abundance: -
len: 15
v_gene: TRBV29-1
j_gene: TRBJ2-3
d_gene: -

CDR3nt: TGTGCCAGCAGCTTAGCGTTGGGTAGCGGGGACCTGGGCGATTTC
CDR3aa: CASSLALGSGDLGDF
abundance: -
len: 15
v_gene: TRBV7-9
j_gene: TRBJ2-7
d_gene: TRBD2

CDR3nt: TGTGCCAGCAGGATAACAGGGGGCGCGGATAACAGTGGGTGTCAGCCCCAGCATTTT
CDR3aa: CASRITGGADNSGCQPQHF
abundance: -
len: 19
v_gene: TRBV27
j_gene: TRBJ1-5
d_gene: TRBD1

CDR3nt: TGTGCCAGCCGCGGCGCGAACACCGGGGAGCTGTTTTTT
CDR3aa: CASRGANTGELFF
abundance: -
len: 13
v_gene: TRBV6-5
j_gene: TRBJ2-2
d_gene: -

CDR3nt: TGTGCCAGCAGTTTTGGAGACAGGGGATCCTACGAGCAGTACTTC
CDR3aa: CASSFGDRGSYEQYF
abundance: once
len: 15
v_gene: TRBV6-5
j_gene: TRBJ2-7
d_gene: TRBD1

CDR3nt: TGTGCCAGCAGCTTAGATTCGGCAGGCTACAATGAGCAGTTCTTC
CDR3aa: CASSLDSAGYNEQFF
abundance: -
len: 15
v_gene: TRBV11-2
j_gene: TRBJ2-1
d_gene: -

CDR3nt: TGCGCCAGCAGCCCTTACTATAGCGGGTTTGAGCAGTTCTTC
CDR3aa: CASSPYYSGFEQFF
abundance: once
len: 14
v_gene: TRBV5-1
j_gene: TRBJ2-1
d_gene: TRBD2

CDR3nt: TGTGCCAGTAGTTCCCAGGACGGTTCAAATCAGCCCCAGCATTTT
CDR3aa: CASSSQDGSNQPQHF
abundance: -
len: 15
v_gene: TRBV19
j_gene: TRBJ1-5
d_gene: -

CDR3nt: TGTGCCGGAGATCCTACAAGGGGCCCGTCTGGGTATGGGGAGCAGTACTTC
CDR3aa: CAGDPTRGPSGYGEQYF
abundance: -
len: 17
v_gene: TRBV30
j_gene: TRBJ2-7
d_gene: -

CDR3nt: TGTGCCAGCAGTCCGCTGGGGAAGGGCAATGGAGGCTACACCTTC
CDR3aa: CASSPLGKGNGGYTF
abundance: -
len: 15
v_gene: TRBV27
j_gene: TRBJ1-2
d_gene: -

CDR3nt: TGTGCTAGTGGTTTATGGTTTTTTAGCGGGGGGGGCCAGGTCAATGAGCAGTTCTTC
CDR3aa: CASGLWFFSGGGQVNEQFF
abundance: -
len: 19
v_gene: TRBV12-5
j_gene: TRBJ2-1
d_gene: TRBD2

CDR3nt: TGTGCCAGCAGCTTACAGGGGGCTTCACCCCTCCACTTT
CDR3aa: CASSLQGASPLHF
abundance: -
len: 13
v_gene: TRBV7-6
j_gene: TRBJ1-6
d_gene: TRBD1

CDR3nt: TGTGCCAGTAGTATCCTCTCCGCTACCGGGACAGCCTACGAGCAGTACTTC
CDR3aa: CASSILSATGTAYEQYF
abundance: -
len: 17
v_gene: TRBV19
j_gene: TRBJ2-7
d_gene: TRBD1

CDR3nt: TGTGCCAGCAGTTACTCTCGGGAACCCTACGAGCAGTACTTC
CDR3aa: CASSYSREPYEQYF
abundance: once
len: 14
v_gene: TRBV6-5
j_gene: TRBJ2-7
d_gene: -

CDR3nt: TGTGCTAGCAGCTTAGTAGGGGGCTACGGGGAGACCCAGTACTTC
CDR3aa: CASSLVGGYGETQYF
abundance: -
len: 15
v_gene: TRBV7-7
j_gene: TRBJ2-5
d_gene: TRBD1

CDR3nt: TGTGCCAGTAGTATAGAGCCCCAGCATTTT
CDR3aa: CASSIEPQHF
abundance: -
len: 10
v_gene: TRBV19
j_gene: TRBJ1-5
d_gene: -

CDR3nt: TGTGCCAGCGAGACAGGCCGCTATGGCTACACCTTC
CDR3aa: CASETGRYGYTF
abundance: -
len: 12
v_gene: TRBV11-3
j_gene: TRBJ1-2
d_gene: -

CDR3nt: TGTGCCAGCAGCGGCCAGACTGAGAACACTGAAGCTTTCTTT
CDR3aa: CASSGQTENTEAFF
abundance: few
len: 14
v_gene: TRBV6-1
j_gene: TRBJ1-1
d_gene: -

CDR3nt: TGCGCCAGCAGCCAAGATTCGGGACAGGGCCTTTACAATGAGCAGTTCTTC
CDR3aa: CASSQDSGQGLYNEQFF
abundance: -
len: 17
v_gene: TRBV4-1
j_gene: TRBJ2-1
d_gene: TRBD1

CDR3nt: TGCGCCAGCAGCTTGATCAGGGAAGAGACCCAGTACTTC
CDR3aa: CASSLIREETQYF
abundance: -
len: 13
v_gene: TRBV5-1
j_gene: TRBJ2-5
d_gene: -

CDR3nt: TGTGCCACCGATGAAGCGCTTTCCTACAATGAGCAGTTCTTC
CDR3aa: CATDEALSYNEQFF
abundance: -
len: 14
v_gene: TRBV7-2
j_gene: TRBJ2-1
d_gene: -

CDR3nt: TGTGCCACGGCGGGACAACCAAATTCACCCCTCCACTTT
CDR3aa: CATAGQPNSPLHF
abundance: -
len: 13
v_gene: TRBV2
j_gene: TRBJ1-6
d_gene: -

CDR3nt: TGTGCCAGTACCCGGGACAGGGGAGATCAGCCCCAGCATTTT
CDR3aa: CASTRDRGDQPQHF
abundance: -
len: 14
v_gene: TRBV19
j_gene: TRBJ1-5
d_gene: TRBD1

CDR3nt: TGTGCCAGCAGTGAATTCTCACGTGGCTACACCTTC
CDR3aa: CASSEFSRGYTF
abundance: many
len: 12
v_gene: TRBV2
j_gene: TRBJ1-2
d_gene: -

CDR3nt: TGTGCCAGCAGCTCCTACAGCGACTCTGGAAACACCATATATTTT
CDR3aa: CASSSYSDSGNTIYF
abundance: -
len: 15
v_gene: TRBV7-2
j_gene: TRBJ1-3
d_gene: -

CDR3nt: TGTGCCAGCAGCAAGGGGGGGCTCGATGAGCAGTTCTTC
CDR3aa: CASSKGGLDEQFF
abundance: -
len: 13
v_gene: TRBV9
j_gene: TRBJ2-1
d_gene: -

CDR3nt: TGCGCCAGCAGTAAAGACGAATACGAGCAGTACTTC
CDR3aa: CASSKDEYEQYF
abundance: -
len: 12
v_gene: TRBV10-2
j_gene: TRBJ2-7
d_gene: -

CDR3nt: TGTGCCAGCACCCTGGGACAGAAATTCAATGAGCAGTTCTTC
CDR3aa: CASTLGQKFNEQFF
abundance: -
len: 14
v_gene: TRBV7-9
j_gene: TRBJ2-1
d_gene: TRBD1